These 15 T cell receptor beta chains came from one sample sequenced in a study of OX40 agonist ivuxolimab in advanced cancers. Sequencing was performed with immunoSEQ multiplex PCR; in TCRdb, only in-frame clones are kept and a portion is missing. The sample yields some 70,000 clones, 70% to 90% seen once. The sample in question was CD4+ or CD8+ T cells sorted from blood, obtained in a trial of the OX40 agonist ivuxolimab. These receptors all stem from an adult with an advanced solid tumor such as melanoma, head and neck, liver or kidney cancer.

The genes are TRBV7-6 and TRBJ2-7, with D possibly being TRBD1 (6 bases). The V end lost 5 bases, the J end lost 9 bases, and 20 bases lay between the germline ends. This CDR3 comprises 14 residues. Germline CDR1 is SGHVS and CDR2 is FNYEAQ. The CDR3 DNA reads TGTGCCAGCAGCCCGCAGGTGGGGGCCCTTGGGCAGTACTTC. Protein sequence: CASSPQVGALGQYF.

The V and J genes are TRBV28 and TRBJ1-2; 7 positions agree with TRBD1. This CDR3 region has 15 residues. CDR1 and CDR2 (germline): MDHEN, SYDVKM. J gave up 0 bases and V 5 bases, and 6 bases lay outside the gene matches. CDR3 sequence: CASSGRDRTNYGYTF. CDR3 in DNA: TGTGCCAGCAGTGGAAGGGACAGAACTAACTATGGCTACACCTTC.

The count of this clone is one. The chain's CDR3 is CASEGSTGELFF. CDR3 coding DNA: TGTGCCAGCGAGGGTTCCACCGGGGAGCTGTTTTTT. This chain joins TRBV13 and TRBJ2-2; possibly TRBD2 for D (5 bases). This CDR3 comprises 12 residues. Germline V gene lookup returns CDR1 PRHDT and CDR2 FYEKMQ (reference sequence). Trimming cost V 8 bases and J 4 bases, with 8 bases left between them.

This chain joins TRBV6-6 and TRBJ2-1; 9 nucleotides match TRBD1. CDR3 length: 16 residues. Trimming cost V 6 bases and J 0 bases; bases outside gene matches: 6. Germline V gives CDR1 MNHNY, CDR2 SVGAGI (reference sequence). This CDR3 is CASRATGGRSYNEQFF. The CDR3 bases are TGTGCCAGCAGAGCGACAGGGGGTCGCTCCTACAATGAGCAGTTCTTC.

V is TRBV29-1 and J is TRBJ2-1; 8 nucleotides match TRBD2. Germline lookup yields CDR1 SQVTM and CDR2 ANQGSEA. The CDR3 loop spans 14 amino acids. V trimming: 6 bases; J trimming: 5 bases; junction bases outside the gene matches: 9. The CDR3 protein is CSVGRGGIDNEQFF. CDR3 nucleotides: TGCAGCGTCGGACGGGGGGGCATTGACAATGAGCAGTTCTTC.

The V call is TRBV4-3, the J call TRBJ1-2; no clear D. The V gene's germline CDR1 is LGHNA and CDR2 YSLEER. The V end was cut by 0 bases, the J end by 1 base, with 6 bases between. This CDR3 has 14 residues. The CDR3 protein is CASSQDRSNYGYTF. The CDR3 DNA reads TGCGCCAGCAGCCAAGATCGAAGTAACTATGGCTACACCTTC.

The chain links TRBV5-4 to TRBJ2-3; 12 bases are a match to TRBD2. The germline V gene has CDR1 SGHNT and CDR2 YYREEE (reference sequence). There are 17 residues in the CDR3. V shed 3 bases, J shed 0 bases, and the junction held 5 bases outside the gene matches. This CDR3 reads CASSWTSGVDSTDTQYF. Written as DNA, the CDR3 is TGTGCCAGCAGCTGGACTAGCGGGGTTGATAGCACAGATACGCAGTATTTT.

This sequence joins TRBV21-1 and TRBJ2-7. TRBV21-1 is a documented pseudogene. The CDR3 contains 11 residues. The CDR3 nucleotides read TGTGCCAGCACTACCTTGGACGAGCAGTACGTC. This encodes CASTTLDEQYV.

CDR3 nucleotides: TGTGCCAGCAGCCGATCGGTGGCGGATACGCAGTATTTT. Amino acids: CASSRSVADTQYF. V and J are TRBV11-3 and TRBJ2-3; the D is unclear. The CDR3 loop spans 13 amino acids. Germline V gives CDR1 SGHNT, CDR2 YENEEA. Trimming removed 5 bases at V and 6 bases at J, with 12 bases between. The whole variable domain, filled in from reference TRBV11-3 and TRBJ2-3, reads EAGVVQSPRYKIIEKKQPVAFWCNPISGHNTLYWYLQNLGQGPELLIRYENEEAVDDSQLPKDRFSAERLKGVDSTLKIQPAELGDSAVYLCASSRSVADTQYFGPGTRLTVL.

V usage is TRBV11-2 and J usage is TRBJ2-1; 8 bases are a match to TRBD2. After removal of 0 bases from V and 15 bases from J, the junction contained 7 bases not matched to a gene. The CDR3 spans 13 residues. The V gene's germline CDR1 is SGHAT and CDR2 FQNNGV. The CDR3 spells CASSLDLREGLFF. The CDR3 DNA reads TGTGCCAGCAGCTTAGACCTCCGGGAGGGCCTGTTCTTC. Based on the CDR3 plus reference TRBV11-2 and TRBJ2-1, the full variable domain is EAGVAQSPRYKIIEKRQSVAFWCNPISGHATLYWYQQILGQGPKLLIQFQNNGVVDDSQLPKDRFSAERLKGVDSTLKIQPAKLEDSAVYLCASSLDLREGLFFGPGTRLTVL.

The chain couples TRBV5-1 to TRBJ2-5, with D uncertain. Trimming pared 5 bases from V and 1 base from J, leaving 3 bases between. The CDR3 is 11 amino acids. Looked up from germline, CDR1 is SGHRS and CDR2 is YFSETQ. CDR3 loop: CASRSQETQYF. The DNA for the CDR3 is TGCGCCAGCAGGAGCCAAGAGACCCAGTACTTC.

The chain recombines TRBV12-1 with TRBJ2-2; the table's D call, TRBD2, was not checked against the DNA. TRBV12-1 is a pseudogene. The length of the CDR3 is 15 residues. Here the CDR3 DNA reads TGTGCCAGCAGGACAAGCGGGGGGTACACCGGGGAGCTGTTTTTT. It translates to CASRTSGGYTGELFF.

This clone was seen a single time. The gene calls are TRBV28 and TRBJ1-6, with unresolved D. In germline, CDR1 is MDHEN, CDR2 SYDVKM. This CDR3 has 13 amino acids. The V end lost 6 bases, the J end lost 10 bases, and 13 bases lay between the germline ends. The CDR3 DNA is TGTGCCAGCAGCTCTCACAGTGGCTCACCCCTCCACTTT. It yields the protein CASSSHSGSPLHF.

This clone was recorded once. This chain connects TRBV4-1 to TRBJ2-5, with D possibly being TRBD1 (6 bases). The CDR3 has 15 amino acids. Germline assignment: CDR1 MGHRA and CDR2 YSYEKL. V shed 3 bases and J shed 5 bases, with 16 bases lying between them. The DNA of the CDR3 is TGCGCCAGCAGCCACCCCGCAGGGGCTCTCGAGACCCAGTACTTC. This codes for CASSHPAGALETQYF.

The chain has TRBV2 and TRBJ1-4; maybe TRBD1 (6 bases). The CDR3 consists of 14 residues. V was cut by 6 bases and J by 6 bases, with 14 bases left in between. Looked up from germline, CDR1 is SNHLY and CDR2 is FYNNEI. The CDR3 region is CASRARGGDEKLFF. Written as DNA, the CDR3 is TGTGCCAGCAGAGCCAGGGGCGGGGATGAAAAACTGTTTTTT.